This record covers a single T cell receptor (beta chain). This sample was included in a study of shared clonotypes between healthy human individuals. The length of the CDR3 is 15 residues. Looked up from germline, CDR1 is MNHEY and CDR2 is SMNVEV (reference sequence). Trimming cost V 6 bases and J 6 bases; bases outside gene matches: 10. Generated by immunoSEQ multiplex PCR, the TCRdb table keeps only in-frame clones and is missing some. Here the sample spans hundreds of thousands of clones, about 96% being singletons. The naive CD8 population came from CD45RO-negative cells selected for CCR7, without terminally differentiated effector memory CD45RA+ cells.

The receptor was isolated from a woman in her twenties or thirties in good health. Sequenced input: naive CD8+ T cells sorted from blood. The gene calls are TRBV27 and TRBJ2-1; 8 bases fit TRBD2. CDR3 residues: CASRGQAGAANEQFF. CDR3 nucleotide sequence: TGTGCCAGCAGAGGGCAAGCGGGAGCTGCCAATGAGCAGTTCTTC.